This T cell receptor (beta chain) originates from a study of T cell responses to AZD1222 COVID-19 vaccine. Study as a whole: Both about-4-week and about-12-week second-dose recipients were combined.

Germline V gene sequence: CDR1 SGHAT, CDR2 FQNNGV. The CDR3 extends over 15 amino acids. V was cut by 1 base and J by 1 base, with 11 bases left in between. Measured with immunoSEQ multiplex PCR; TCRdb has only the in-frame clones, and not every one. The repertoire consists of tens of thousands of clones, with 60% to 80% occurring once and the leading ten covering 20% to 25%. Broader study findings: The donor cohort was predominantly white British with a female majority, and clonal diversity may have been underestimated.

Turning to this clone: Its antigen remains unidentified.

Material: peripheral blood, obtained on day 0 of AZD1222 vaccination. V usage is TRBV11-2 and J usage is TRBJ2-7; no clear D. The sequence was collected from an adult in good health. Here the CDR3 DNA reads TGTGCCAGCAGCTTAGGGCGTAGCAGATCCTACGAGCAGTACTTC. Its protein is CASSLGRSRSYEQYF.